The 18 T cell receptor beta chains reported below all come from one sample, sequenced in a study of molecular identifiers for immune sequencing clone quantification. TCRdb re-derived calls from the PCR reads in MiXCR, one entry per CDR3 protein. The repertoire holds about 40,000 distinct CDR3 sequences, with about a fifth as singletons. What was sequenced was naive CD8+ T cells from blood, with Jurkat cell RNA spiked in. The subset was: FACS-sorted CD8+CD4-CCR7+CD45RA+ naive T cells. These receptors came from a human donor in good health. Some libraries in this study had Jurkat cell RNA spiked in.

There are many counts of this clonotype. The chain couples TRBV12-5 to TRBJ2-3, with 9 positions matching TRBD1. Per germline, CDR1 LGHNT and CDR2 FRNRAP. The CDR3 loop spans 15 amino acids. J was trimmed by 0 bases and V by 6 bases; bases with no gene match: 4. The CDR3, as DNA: TGTGCTAGTGGCCAGGGGACAGGGAGCACAGATACGCAGTATTTT. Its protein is CASGQGTGSTDTQYF. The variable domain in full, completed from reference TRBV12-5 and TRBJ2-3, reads DARVTQTPRHKVTEMGQEVTMRCQPILGHNTVFWYRQTMMQGLELLAYFRNRAPLDDSGMPKDRFSAEMPDATLATLKIQPSEPRDSAVYFCASGQGTGSTDTQYFGPGTRLTVL.

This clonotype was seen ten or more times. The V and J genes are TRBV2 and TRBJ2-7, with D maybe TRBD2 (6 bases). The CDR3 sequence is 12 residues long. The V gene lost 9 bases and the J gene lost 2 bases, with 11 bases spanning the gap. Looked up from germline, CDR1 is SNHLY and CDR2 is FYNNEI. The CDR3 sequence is CARREVTYEQYF. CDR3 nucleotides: TGTGCCAGAAGGGAGGTGACCTACGAGCAGTACTTC.

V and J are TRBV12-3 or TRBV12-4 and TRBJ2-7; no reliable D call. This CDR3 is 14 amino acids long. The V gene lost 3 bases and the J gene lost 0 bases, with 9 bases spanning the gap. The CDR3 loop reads CASSLLALSYEQYF. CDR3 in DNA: TGTGCCAGCAGTTTGTTAGCTCTCTCCTACGAGCAGTACTTC.

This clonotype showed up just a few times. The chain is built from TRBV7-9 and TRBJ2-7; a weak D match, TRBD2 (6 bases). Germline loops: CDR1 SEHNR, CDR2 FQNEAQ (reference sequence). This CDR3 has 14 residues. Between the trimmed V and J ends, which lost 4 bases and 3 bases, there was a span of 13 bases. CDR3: CASSSTGVSYEQYF. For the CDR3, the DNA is TGTGCCAGCAGCTCGACGGGAGTAAGCTACGAGCAGTACTTC.

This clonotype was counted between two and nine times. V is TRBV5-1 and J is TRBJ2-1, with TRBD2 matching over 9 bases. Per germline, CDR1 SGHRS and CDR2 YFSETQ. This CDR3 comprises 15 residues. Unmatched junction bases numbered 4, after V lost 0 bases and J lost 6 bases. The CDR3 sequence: CASSLGLAVLNEQFF. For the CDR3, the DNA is TGCGCCAGCAGCTTGGGACTAGCGGTTCTCAATGAGCAGTTCTTC.

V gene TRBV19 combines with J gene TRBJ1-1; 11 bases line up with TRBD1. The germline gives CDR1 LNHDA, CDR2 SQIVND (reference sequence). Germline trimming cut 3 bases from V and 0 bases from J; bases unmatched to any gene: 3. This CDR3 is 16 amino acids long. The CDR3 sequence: CASSIWTGGMNTEAFF. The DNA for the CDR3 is TGTGCCAGTAGTATCTGGACAGGGGGCATGAACACTGAAGCTTTCTTT.

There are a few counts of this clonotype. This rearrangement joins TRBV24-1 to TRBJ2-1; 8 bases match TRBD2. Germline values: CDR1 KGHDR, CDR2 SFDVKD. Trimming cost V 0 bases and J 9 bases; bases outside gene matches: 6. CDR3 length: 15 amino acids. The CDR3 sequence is CATSDLALAVGEQFF. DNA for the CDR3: TGTGCCACCAGTGATTTGGCACTAGCGGTCGGTGAGCAGTTCTTC.

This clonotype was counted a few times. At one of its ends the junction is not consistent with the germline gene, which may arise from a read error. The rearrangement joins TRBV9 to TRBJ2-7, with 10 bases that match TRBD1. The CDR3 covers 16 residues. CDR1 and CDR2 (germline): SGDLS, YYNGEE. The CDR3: CANSGRDRGYSYEQYF. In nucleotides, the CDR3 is TGTGCCAACAGCGGCCGGGACAGGGGCTACTCCTACGAGCAGTACTTC.

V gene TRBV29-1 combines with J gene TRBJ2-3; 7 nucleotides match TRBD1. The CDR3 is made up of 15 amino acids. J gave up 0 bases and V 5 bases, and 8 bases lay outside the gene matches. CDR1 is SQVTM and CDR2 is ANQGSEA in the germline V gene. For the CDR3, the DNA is TGCAGCGTTATGGGTACAGGGGATAGCACAGATACGCAGTATTTT. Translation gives CSVMGTGDSTDTQYF.

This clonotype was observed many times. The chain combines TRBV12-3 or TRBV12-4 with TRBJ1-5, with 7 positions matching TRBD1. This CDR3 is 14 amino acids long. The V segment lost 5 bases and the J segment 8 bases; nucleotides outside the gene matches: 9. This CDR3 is CASSTYRGEEPQHF. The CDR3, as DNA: TGTGCCAGCAGTACGTACAGGGGAGAGGAGCCCCAGCATTTT.

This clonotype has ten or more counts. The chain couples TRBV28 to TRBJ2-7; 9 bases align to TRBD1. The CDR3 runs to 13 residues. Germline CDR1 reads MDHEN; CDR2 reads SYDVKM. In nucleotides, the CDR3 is TGTGCGTCGAGGACAGGGGAGTCCTACGAGCAGTACTTC. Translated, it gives CASRTGESYEQYF.

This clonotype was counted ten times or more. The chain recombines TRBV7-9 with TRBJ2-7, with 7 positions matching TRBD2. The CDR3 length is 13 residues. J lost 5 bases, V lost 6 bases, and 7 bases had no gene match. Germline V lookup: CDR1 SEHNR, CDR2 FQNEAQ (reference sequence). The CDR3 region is CASRPTSVNEQYF. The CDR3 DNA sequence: TGTGCCAGCAGACCAACTAGCGTGAACGAGCAGTACTTC. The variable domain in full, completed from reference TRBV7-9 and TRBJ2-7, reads DTGVSQNPRHKITKRGQNVTFRCDPISEHNRLYWYRQTLGQGPEFLTYFQNEAQLEKSRLLSDRFSAERPKGSFSTLEIQRTEQGDSAMYLCASRPTSVNEQYFGPGTRLTVT.

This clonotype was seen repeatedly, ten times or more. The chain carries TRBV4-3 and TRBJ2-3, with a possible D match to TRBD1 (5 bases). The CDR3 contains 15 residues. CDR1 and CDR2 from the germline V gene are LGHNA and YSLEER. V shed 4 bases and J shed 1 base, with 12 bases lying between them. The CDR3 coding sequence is TGCGCCAGCAGCCCCCAGGGTGTTGGCACAGATACGCAGTATTTT. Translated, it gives CASSPQGVGTDTQYF.

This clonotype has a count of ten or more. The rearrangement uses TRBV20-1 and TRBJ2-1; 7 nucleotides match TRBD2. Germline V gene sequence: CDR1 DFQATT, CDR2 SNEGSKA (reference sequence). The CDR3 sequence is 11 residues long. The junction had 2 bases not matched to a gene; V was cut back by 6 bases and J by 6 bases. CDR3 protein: CSARGSNEQFF. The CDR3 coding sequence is TGCAGTGCGCGGGGGTCCAATGAGCAGTTCTTC.

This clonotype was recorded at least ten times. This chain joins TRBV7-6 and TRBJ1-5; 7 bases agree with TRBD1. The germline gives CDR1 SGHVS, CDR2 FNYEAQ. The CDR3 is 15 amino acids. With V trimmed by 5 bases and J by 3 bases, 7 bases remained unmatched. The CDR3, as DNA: TGTGCCAGCAGCGCCGGACAGGACCTCAATCAGCCCCAGCATTTT. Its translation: CASSAGQDLNQPQHF.

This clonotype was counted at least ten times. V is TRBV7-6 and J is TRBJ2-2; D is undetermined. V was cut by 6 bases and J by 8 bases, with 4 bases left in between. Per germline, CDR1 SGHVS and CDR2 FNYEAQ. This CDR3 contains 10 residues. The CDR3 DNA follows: TGTGCCAGCAGAGGAGGGGAGCTGTTTTTT. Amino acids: CASRGGELFF. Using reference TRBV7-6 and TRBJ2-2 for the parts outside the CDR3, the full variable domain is GAGVSQSPRYKVTKRGQDVALRCDPISGHVSLYWYRQALGQGPEFLTYFNYEAQQDKSGLPNDRFSAERPEGSISTLTIQRTEQRDSAMYRCASRGGELFFGEGSRLTVL.

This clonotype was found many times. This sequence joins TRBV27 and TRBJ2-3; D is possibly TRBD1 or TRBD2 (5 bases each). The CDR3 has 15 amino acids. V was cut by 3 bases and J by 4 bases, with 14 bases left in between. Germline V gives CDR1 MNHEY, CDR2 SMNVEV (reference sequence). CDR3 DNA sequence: TGTGCCAGCAGTTTGAGGGGAAGTGGCGCAGATACGCAGTATTTT. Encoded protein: CASSLRGSGADTQYF.

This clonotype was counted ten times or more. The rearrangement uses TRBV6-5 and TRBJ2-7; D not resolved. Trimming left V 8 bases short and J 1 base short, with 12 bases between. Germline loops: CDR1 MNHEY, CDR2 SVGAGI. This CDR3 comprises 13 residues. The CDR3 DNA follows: TGTGCCAGCCGAGGCGGTTTTTCCTACGAGCAGTACTTC. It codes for CASRGGFSYEQYF.